One sample yielded the 8 T cell receptor beta chains listed below, sequenced in a study of T cell changes during pregnancy in multiple sclerosis. Produced via immunoSEQ multiplex PCR; TCRdb's table is partial and in-frame only. The table records about 40,000 clones, just over 90% of them present only once. Sequencing was done on a sample of PBMCs (not recorded whether the cells were cultured). The receptors originated from a female donor with multiple sclerosis, enrolled in a pregnancy study.

This chain links TRBV28 with TRBJ1-2; D is perhaps TRBD1 (6 bases). The CDR3 spans 13 residues. CDR1 MDHEN and CDR2 SYDVKM come from the germline V gene. V was pared by 5 bases and J by 2 bases, with 9 bases between. CDR3 loop: CASSPTGNYGYTF. The CDR3 DNA follows: TGTGCCAGCAGTCCGACAGGAAACTATGGCTACACCTTC.

The chain couples TRBV9 to TRBJ2-5; 10 bases line up with TRBD2. CDR1 and CDR2 (germline): SGDLS, YYNGEE. Trimming cost V 1 base and J 1 base; bases outside gene matches: 4. This CDR3 has 16 amino acids. The DNA for the CDR3 is TGTGCCAGCAGCGTACTAGCGGGAGAGCCCCAAGAGACCCAGTACTTC. It translates to CASSVLAGEPQETQYF.

This clone was recorded a few times. V gene TRBV5-6 combines with J gene TRBJ1-5; D remains ambiguous. Germline-derived CDR1 and CDR2 are SGHDT and YYEEEE. V lost 2 bases and J lost 5, with 11 bases in between. The CDR3 is made up of 14 amino acids. The DNA for the CDR3 is TGTGCCAGCAGCTTCGGAAGTGATTATCAGCCCCAGCATTTT. It codes for CASSFGSDYQPQHF.

The chain couples TRBV30 to TRBJ2-7, with D uncertain. Trimming pared 0 bases from V and 4 bases from J, leaving 22 bases between. The germline gives CDR1 GTSNPN, CDR2 SVGIG (reference sequence). CDR3 length: 17 amino acids. The CDR3 is CAWSVGQRRLFGYEQYF. The CDR3 DNA reads TGTGCCTGGAGTGTAGGCCAGAGACGTTTATTCGGGTACGAGCAGTACTTC.

The J gene is TRBJ2-3, the V gene TRBV11-3; 10 bases are shared with TRBD2. This CDR3 spans 15 amino acids. The J segment lost 5 bases and the V segment lost 2 bases, leaving 4 bases of the junction unmatched. Germline CDR1 reads SGHNT; CDR2 reads YENEEA. The CDR3 nucleotides are TGTGCCAGCAGCTTATCTAGCGGGAGTGTAGATACGCAGTATTTT. Amino acids: CASSLSSGSVDTQYF.

There are a few counts of this clone. The J gene is TRBJ2-1, the V gene TRBV6-5; 7 bases fit TRBD2. The CDR3 is 15 residues long. Trimming took 4 bases from V and 7 from J; bases not matched to a gene: 10. Germline V lookup: CDR1 MNHEY, CDR2 SVGAGI. The CDR3 loop is CASSSGLVAPNEQFF. The CDR3 DNA reads TGTGCCAGCAGTTCCGGACTAGTGGCTCCAAATGAGCAGTTCTTC.

The chain has TRBV6-6 and TRBJ2-7, with 9 bases matching TRBD2. Germline V gene lookup returns CDR1 MNHNY and CDR2 SVGAGI (reference sequence). Losses at the gene ends were 2 bases for V and 2 bases for J; bases not matched to a gene: 1. The CDR3 totals 14 residues. CDR3 nucleotides: TGTGCCAGCAGTTACGAGCGGGGGGCCTACGAGCAGTACTTC. It codes for CASSYERGAYEQYF.

This sequence joins TRBV30 and TRBJ1-1; 9 bases are shared with TRBD1. Germline CDR1 GTSNPN, CDR2 SVGIG (reference sequence). The junction had 5 bases not matched to a gene; V was cut back by 3 bases and J by 9 bases. The CDR3 length is 12 residues. CDR3 in DNA: TGTGCCTGGAGCAGGACAGGGGACCAAGCTTTCTTT. Protein sequence: CAWSRTGDQAFF.